The T cell receptor (beta chain) under discussion was sequenced for a study of regulatory T cells in long-lasting Graves disease. In this sample, this clonotype turned up many times. Libraries of TCR beta came from iRepertoire HTBI primers plus Arm-PCR of CDR3 regions. Each CDR3 protein is one row after TCRdb ran MiXCR on the multiplex PCR reads. The sample yields about 470,000 distinct CDR3 sequences, under 15% seen once. CDR1 SGHAT and CDR2 FQNNGV come from the germline V gene. Trimming took off 5 bases at V and 5 bases at J, with 15 bases between the two ends. CDR3 size: 14 residues. Time point reported: newly diagnosed GD, antithyroid drugs for less than 3 months. RNA extracted from PBMCs served as the sequencing template. Patients of an endocrinology department in Xi'an, China, were included. This sample was shared with a second study, whose subject was T cells in Graves' hyperthyroidism and ophthalmopathy. That study adds: The HTBI primer set was used in a first-round RT-PCR of the TCR CDR3.

The genes are TRBV11-2 and TRBJ2-5; D is ambiguous. This material consisted of peripheral blood mononuclear cells (PBMCs), taken at new diagnosis, from a patient treated with antithyroid drugs. The source of this sequence is a woman in her 30s with Graves disease. The CDR3 nucleotides are TGTGCCAGCAGCATACAACAGATATCGGAGACCCAGTACTTC. This codes for CASSIQQISETQYF.